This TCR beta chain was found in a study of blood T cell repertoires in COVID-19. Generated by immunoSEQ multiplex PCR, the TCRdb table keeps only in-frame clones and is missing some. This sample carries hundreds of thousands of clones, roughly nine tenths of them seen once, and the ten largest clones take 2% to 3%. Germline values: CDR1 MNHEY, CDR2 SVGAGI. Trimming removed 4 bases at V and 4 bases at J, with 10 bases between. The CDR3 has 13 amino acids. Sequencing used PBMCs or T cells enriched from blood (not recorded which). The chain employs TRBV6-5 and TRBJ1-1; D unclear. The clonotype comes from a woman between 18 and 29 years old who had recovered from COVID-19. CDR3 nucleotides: TGTGCCAGCAGTTGGAGTAGTGTCACTGAAGCTTTCTTT. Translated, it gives CASSWSSVTEAFF.